Below are 26 T cell receptor beta chains sequenced from a single sample in a study of OX40 agonist ivuxolimab in advanced cancers. The protocol was immunoSEQ multiplex PCR, while the TCRdb copy is restricted to in-frame clones and leaves out a portion. The data show 49,000 or so clones, with approximately 82% seen just once and around 2.7% held by the top ten. The material was CD4+ or CD8+ T cells sorted from blood, obtained in a trial of the OX40 agonist ivuxolimab. The receptors shown here come from an adult with an advanced solid tumor such as melanoma, head and neck, liver or kidney cancer.

This chain uses TRBV6-1 with TRBJ2-3; D perhaps matches TRBD2 (6 bases). Germline CDR1 MNHNS, CDR2 SASEGT. V was cut by 5 bases and J by 0 bases, with 12 bases left in between. The CDR3 has 15 amino acids. CDR3 sequence (DNA): TGTGCCAGCAGTCTAAGCGGGTCCAGCACAGATACGCAGTATTTT. As protein: CASSLSGSSTDTQYF.

The rearrangement uses TRBV5-6 and TRBJ1-5; TRBD1 matches 12 bases. The J segment lost 6 bases and the V segment lost 3 bases, leaving 4 bases of the junction unmatched. The CDR3 is 15 residues long. Germline V gene lookup returns CDR1 SGHDT and CDR2 YYEEEE. CDR3 protein: CASSSGTGGFQPQHF. In DNA form, the CDR3 reads TGTGCCAGCAGCTCCGGGACAGGGGGCTTTCAGCCCCAGCATTTT.

The chain carries TRBV5-1 and TRBJ1-1; D remains ambiguous. From germline, CDR1 is SGHRS and CDR2 YFSETQ. The CDR3 sequence is 12 residues long. The germline V and J ends were trimmed by 9 bases and 1 base, with 10 bases remaining between them. This CDR3 reads CATRTGNTEAFF. DNA for the CDR3: TGCGCCACCCGGACGGGGAACACTGAAGCTTTCTTT.

This clone was observed a few times. The gene calls are TRBV19 and TRBJ1-5; no clear D. V gave up 5 bases and J gave up 1 base, with 15 bases separating them. The CDR3 loop spans 16 amino acids. The germline CDR1 and CDR2 sequences are LNHDA and SQIVND (reference sequence). Written as DNA, the CDR3 is TGTGCCAGTAGTCCAATATTAGGCCAGAGCAATCAGCCCCAGCATTTT. It specifies CASSPILGQSNQPQHF.

The V gene is TRBV6-5, the J gene TRBJ1-1, with a possible D match to TRBD1 (5 bases). The CDR3 consists of 14 residues. V dropped 0 bases and J dropped 5 bases, with 10 bases sitting between them. Germline CDR1 reads MNHEY; CDR2 reads SVGAGI. The CDR3 DNA sequence: TGTGCCAGCAGTTACTCGGGGGGTGAGACTGAAGCTTTCTTT. The encoded protein is CASSYSGGETEAFF.

The J gene is TRBJ1-1, the V gene TRBV27; D perhaps matches TRBD1 (6 bases). The CDR3 spans 15 residues. Germline assignment: CDR1 MNHEY and CDR2 SMNVEV (reference sequence). Trimming removed 2 bases at V and 0 bases at J, with 10 bases between. CDR3 residues: CASSLTGTLNTEAFF. CDR3 nucleotide sequence: TGTGCCAGCAGTTTAACAGGGACCTTGAACACTGAAGCTTTCTTT.

The chain employs TRBV9 and TRBJ2-7, with D possibly being TRBD1 (5 bases). This CDR3 is built from 16 residues. Trimming removed 0 bases from V and 0 bases from J, with 13 bases in between. Germline V gene lookup returns CDR1 SGDLS and CDR2 YYNGEE. In DNA form, the CDR3 reads TGTGCCAGCAGCGTAGGACAGCAAACACCCTCCTACGAGCAGTACTTC. Amino acids: CASSVGQQTPSYEQYF.

The chain uses TRBV7-8 and TRBJ1-6; possibly TRBD1 for D (5 bases). CDR1 and CDR2 from the germline V gene are SGHVS and FQNEAQ. The ends were cut back, 0 bases at V and 10 bases at J, with 13 bases in the middle. This CDR3 is built from 15 residues. CDR3 nucleotide sequence: TGTGCCAGCAGCTTAGCAAGGGTGGGGGAATCACCCCTCCACTTT. Translation: CASSLARVGESPLHF. The full variable domain, completed using reference TRBV7-8 and TRBJ1-6, is GAGVSQSPRYKVAKRGQDVALRCDPISGHVSLFWYQQALGQGPEFLTYFQNEAQLDKSGLPSDRFFAERPEGSVSTLKIQRTQQEDSAVYLCASSLARVGESPLHFGNGTRLTVT.

The chain carries TRBV5-1 and TRBJ2-3; 7 nucleotides match TRBD1. With V trimmed by 3 bases and J by 4 bases, 11 bases remained unmatched. The CDR3 consists of 16 residues. Per the germline V gene, CDR1 is SGHRS and CDR2 is YFSETQ. CDR3 in amino acids: CASSSTPQGGPDTQYF. CDR3 nucleotide sequence: TGCGCCAGCAGCTCCACCCCGCAAGGGGGCCCAGATACGCAGTATTTT.

This clone occurred a few times. The chain couples TRBV5-1 to TRBJ1-1; TRBD1 might be the D (6 bases). The germline V gene has CDR1 SGHRS and CDR2 YFSETQ. The CDR3 runs 15 residues. V gave up 0 bases and J gave up 1 base, with 10 bases separating them. CDR3 in DNA: TGCGCCAGCAGCTTGGACAGGGACCCGAACACTGAAGCTTTCTTT. Its translation: CASSLDRDPNTEAFF.

This chain uses TRBV12-5 with TRBJ2-5, with 8 bases lining up with TRBD2. The length of the CDR3 is 17 residues. Germline V gives CDR1 LGHNT, CDR2 FRNRAP. Losses at the gene ends were 3 bases for V and 4 bases for J; bases not matched to a gene: 13. CDR3 nucleotide sequence: TGTGCTAGTGGTTTAACGGCGGGGGGTGGATCAAGAGAGACCCAGTACTTC. Translated: CASGLTAGGGSRETQYF.

The chain recombines TRBV6-6 with TRBJ1-5; 10 positions match TRBD1. The CDR3 is made up of 14 amino acids. Trimming cost V 6 bases and J 6 bases; bases outside gene matches: 5. Germline-derived CDR1 and CDR2 are MNHNY and SVGAGI (reference sequence). CDR3 sequence reads: CASSRGTGVQPQHF. The CDR3, as DNA: TGTGCCAGCAGCCGTGGGACAGGGGTTCAGCCCCAGCATTTT.

V gene TRBV27 combines with J gene TRBJ1-6; tentatively, D is TRBD1 (6 bases). This CDR3 spans 16 amino acids. Per germline, CDR1 MNHEY and CDR2 SMNVEV (reference sequence). Trimming stripped 4 bases from V and 5 bases from J, with 15 bases between. Written as DNA, the CDR3 is TGTGCCAGCAGTTGGGGAGGGGGTCCCGATAATTCACCCCTCCACTTT. This encodes CASSWGGGPDNSPLHF.

J is TRBJ2-2 and V is TRBV6-1, with 9 positions matching TRBD2. The CDR3 runs 15 residues. Looked up from germline, CDR1 is MNHNS and CDR2 is SASEGT. V lost 4 bases and J lost 4; bases outside the gene matches: 4. This CDR3 reads CASSGRLAVTGELFF. CDR3 sequence (DNA): TGTGCCAGCAGTGGCAGACTAGCGGTCACCGGGGAGCTGTTTTTT.

The rearrangement joins TRBV5-1 to TRBJ2-2; D is possibly TRBD2 (5 bases). Trimming took 4 bases from V and 1 from J, leaving 11 bases between them. Germline loops: CDR1 SGHRS, CDR2 YFSETQ. The CDR3 is made up of 15 amino acids. For the CDR3, the DNA is TGCGCCAGCAGCAATAGCGCCCGGAACACCGGGGAGCTGTTTTTT. Amino acids: CASSNSARNTGELFF.

This chain joins TRBV5-1 and TRBJ2-1; D may be TRBD1 (6 bases). The CDR3 runs to 15 residues. Germline V gene sequence: CDR1 SGHRS, CDR2 YFSETQ. Trimming removed 5 bases from V and 7 bases from J, with 19 bases in between. CDR3 region: CASRPIQGTRNEQFF. In DNA, the CDR3 is TGCGCCAGCAGACCGATCCAGGGGACGAGGAATGAGCAGTTCTTC. The complete variable domain, with remaining parts taken from reference TRBV5-1 and TRBJ2-1, reads KAGVTQTPRYLIKTRGQQVTLSCSPISGHRSVSWYQQTPGQGLQFLFEYFSETQRNKGNFPGRFSGRQFSNSRSEMNVSTLELGDSALYLCASRPIQGTRNEQFFGPGTRLTVL.

A few counts support this clone. V gene TRBV7-9 combines with J gene TRBJ1-4; D remains ambiguous. This CDR3 contains 15 residues. Germline-derived CDR1 and CDR2 are SEHNR and FQNEAQ (reference sequence). V lost 5 bases, J lost 0 bases, and 10 bases lay in between. For the CDR3, the DNA is TGTGCCAGCAGCCCCCTATCTACAACTAATGAAAAACTGTTTTTT. Translation gives CASSPLSTTNEKLFF.

This rearrangement joins TRBV7-2 to TRBJ1-2; 8 positions match TRBD1. V lost 4 bases, J lost 3 bases, and 4 bases stayed unmatched. The length of the CDR3 is 14 residues. Looked up from germline, CDR1 is SGHTA and CDR2 is FQGNSA. CDR3 sequence (DNA): TGTGCCAGCAGCTCGGACAGGGCGTACTATGGCTACACCTTC. As protein: CASSSDRAYYGYTF.

The chain carries TRBV2 and TRBJ1-1; 8 bases map to TRBD1. Germline values: CDR1 SNHLY, CDR2 FYNNEI. V lost 7 bases, J lost 11 bases, and 18 bases stayed unmatched. The CDR3 loop spans 15 amino acids. DNA for the CDR3: TGTGCCAGCATTGGAGCCGGGCAGGGGGCAGGTGGGGCTTTCTTT. Amino acid sequence: CASIGAGQGAGGAFF. The full variable domain, in which reference TRBV2 and TRBJ1-1 provide the parts outside the CDR3, is EPEVTQTPSHQVTQMGQEVILRCVPISNHLYFYWYRQILGQKVEFLVSFYNNEISEKSEIFDDQFSVERPDGSNFTLKIRSTKLEDSAMYFCASIGAGQGAGGAFFGQGTRLTVV.

V is TRBV5-1 and J is TRBJ2-3; no definite D call. The CDR3 is made up of 13 amino acids. The V end was cut by 5 bases, the J end by 4 bases, with 11 bases between. CDR1 and CDR2 (germline): SGHRS, YFSETQ. The DNA for the CDR3 is TGCGCCAGCAGGGATAGTTTGCCAGATACGCAGTATTTT. Protein: CASRDSLPDTQYF.

The V gene is TRBV19, the J gene TRBJ1-5; possible D gene TRBD1, 6 bases. Per germline, CDR1 LNHDA and CDR2 SQIVND (reference sequence). Deletions cut 1 base from V and 6 bases from J, with 13 bases between. This CDR3 has 15 amino acids. The CDR3 DNA sequence: TGTGCCAGTAGTATAGTCTCACAGGGAGGTCAGCCCCAGCATTTT. Amino acid sequence: CASSIVSQGGQPQHF.

The chain recombines TRBV19 with TRBJ1-2; D possibly corresponds to TRBD1 (5 bases). V lost 3 bases and J lost 5, with 13 bases in between. The germline V gene encodes CDR1 LNHDA and CDR2 SQIVND (reference sequence). The CDR3 extends over 14 amino acids. DNA for the CDR3: TGTGCCAGTAGTATCACAGGCCACCGGTATGGCTACACCTTC. It encodes CASSITGHRYGYTF.

DNA for the CDR3: TGTGCCAGCATAGGGGTGGGGAATCAGCCCCAGCATTTT. Residues: CASIGVGNQPQHF. The rearrangement joins TRBV6-1 to TRBJ1-5; a weak D match, TRBD1 (5 bases). Trimming pared 7 bases from V and 4 bases from J, leaving 11 bases between. The CDR3 spans 13 residues. From germline, CDR1 is MNHNS and CDR2 SASEGT.

This clone was recorded only once. The chain links TRBV9 to TRBJ2-1; 8 positions match TRBD2. The CDR3 is made up of 17 amino acids. CDR1 and CDR2 from the germline V gene are SGDLS and YYNGEE. The trim removed 0 bases at V and 3 bases at J, leaving 8 bases unmatched. The CDR3 bases are TGTGCCAGCAGCGTAGTCCCAAGCGGGAGCGGCTACAATGAGCAGTTCTTC. Protein sequence: CASSVVPSGSGYNEQFF.

This clone showed up just a few times. The rearrangement uses TRBV4-1 and TRBJ2-7, with D perhaps matching TRBD1 or TRBD2 (5 bases each). In germline, CDR1 is MGHRA, CDR2 YSYEKL. The CDR3 sequence is 14 residues long. The ends were cut back, 4 bases at V and 2 bases at J, with 12 bases in the middle. The CDR3 DNA is TGCGCCAGCAGCCTAGGGACGGGTACCTACGAGCAGTACTTC. This sequence encodes CASSLGTGTYEQYF.

The chain joins TRBV5-1 to TRBJ2-7, with TRBD2 matching over 10 bases. The germline V gene encodes CDR1 SGHRS and CDR2 YFSETQ. The CDR3 loop spans 14 amino acids. The V segment lost 2 bases and the J segment 4 bases; nucleotides outside the gene matches: 3. The CDR3 loop is CASSFGLAVYEQYF. The DNA for the CDR3 is TGCGCCAGCAGCTTTGGACTAGCGGTTTACGAGCAGTACTTC.